This is a list of T cell receptor beta chains from one sample in a study of somatic mutations in cytotoxic T cells in rheumatoid arthritis. Using immunoSEQ multiplex PCR, the repertoire was profiled, and TCRdb retains in-frame clones only, with some absent. The sample carries tens of thousands of clones, about four fifths recorded once. Input material: CD8+ T cells sorted from blood. These TCRs come from an adult with rheumatoid arthritis. The CDR3 runs from the conserved cysteine through the conserved F or W. The D gene is left open where the match is weak. The size of a clone is reported for some rows only, either as once, few or many, or as a class for expanded clones.

V,J,D,size,CDR3,DNA
TRBV4-3,TRBJ2-3,TRBD1,NA,CASSQAGQELFTDTQYF,TGCGCCAGCAGCCAAGCGGGACAGGAGCTATTCACAGATACGCAGTATTTT
TRBV5-1,TRBJ1-2,NA,NA,CASSLGVSLYGYTF,TGCGCCAGCAGCTTGGGTGTTTCCCTCTATGGCTACACCTTC
TRBV10-1,TRBJ2-6,NA,few,CARRSGSSYSGANVLTF,TGCGCCAGGAGATCCGGGTCCTCATACTCTGGGGCCAACGTCCTGACTTTC
TRBV5-6,TRBJ1-5,NA,NA,CASSLKSRFTQPQHF,TGTGCCAGCAGCTTGAAGTCAAGGTTTACTCAGCCCCAGCATTTT
TRBV4-1,TRBJ2-2,TRBD2,once,CASSFQRELIGELFF,TGCGCCAGCAGCTTCCAGCGGGAGTTAATCGGGGAGCTGTTTTTT
TRBV6-6,TRBJ2-7,NA,medium-sized,CASSLDGGSSYEQYF,TGTGCCAGCAGCCTAGACGGAGGCAGCTCCTACGAGCAGTACTTC
TRBV7-9,TRBJ2-7,NA,NA,CASSLRVHEQYF,TGTGCCAGCAGCTTAAGGGTCCACGAGCAGTACTTC
TRBV4-1,TRBJ2-2,NA,once,CASSRRSENTGELFF,TGCGCCAGCAGCCGCAGAAGCGAGAACACCGGGGAGCTGTTTTTT
TRBV6-4,TRBJ2-1,NA,NA,CASSDNGGEQFF,TGTGCCAGCAGTGACAATGGGGGTGAGCAGTTCTTC
TRBV5-6,TRBJ2-1,NA,NA,CASSLTSYNEQFF,TGTGCCAGCAGCTTGACTAGCTACAATGAGCAGTTCTTC
TRBV7-9,TRBJ2-7,NA,NA,CASSSPSPDPVREQYF,TGTGCCAGCAGCTCCCCATCGCCGGACCCTGTCCGGGAGCAGTACTTC
TRBV5-1,TRBJ2-2,NA,NA,CASSPWRVAGELFF,TGCGCCAGCAGCCCCTGGAGGGTCGCCGGGGAGCTGTTTTTT
TRBV7-6,TRBJ2-3,NA,few,CASSLWTAADTQYF,TGTGCCAGCAGCCTATGGACGGCGGCAGATACGCAGTATTTT
TRBV5-8,TRBJ1-5,NA,NA,CASSFRYSLRGDQPQHF,TGTGCCAGCAGCTTCAGGTATAGCTTGAGGGGCGATCAGCCCCAGCATTTT
TRBV9,TRBJ1-1,NA,few,CASSVAGGITEAFF,TGTGCCAGCAGCGTAGCGGGGGGCATCACTGAAGCTTTCTTT
TRBV2,TRBJ1-6,TRBD1,NA,CASRGQGSSYNSPLHF,TGTGCCAGCAGGGGACAGGGGAGCTCCTATAATTCACCCCTCCACTTT
TRBV27,TRBJ2-7,NA,NA,CASSTSGYEQYF,TGTGCCAGCAGTACCTCAGGGTACGAGCAGTACTTC
TRBV27,TRBJ2-7,NA,NA,CASSLNRYYEQYF,TGTGCCAGCAGTTTAAACCGGTACTACGAGCAGTACTTC
TRBV19,TRBJ2-1,TRBD1,NA,CASKLQGAEQFF,TGTGCCAGTAAACTACAGGGGGCTGAGCAGTTCTTC
TRBV6-5,TRBJ1-2,TRBD1,NA,CASSYSRGGADGYTF,TGTGCCAGCAGTTACTCGAGAGGGGGCGCGGATGGCTACACCTTC
TRBV5-1,TRBJ2-2,TRBD1,NA,CASSPTGGIGSGELFF,TGCGCCAGCAGCCCGACAGGGGGTATCGGATCCGGGGAGCTGTTTTTT
TRBV13,TRBJ2-7,NA,NA,CASSLGYEQYF,TGTGCCAGCAGCTTAGGGTACGAGCAGTACTTC
TRBV6-5,TRBJ1-1,NA,NA,CASSYGAGRIPEAFF,TGTGCCAGCAGTTACGGGGCAGGGAGGATCCCTGAAGCTTTCTTT
TRBV7-3,TRBJ2-7,TRBD1,NA,CASSLAGDRDGQYF,TGTGCCAGCAGCTTAGCAGGGGACAGGGATGGGCAGTACTTC
TRBV19,TRBJ2-7,TRBD1,NA,CASSPDRDQDEQYF,TGTGCCAGTAGTCCAGACAGGGATCAGGACGAGCAGTACTTC
TRBV15,TRBJ1-2,TRBD1,NA,CATSPGGVDGYTF,TGTGCCACCAGCCCAGGGGGAGTCGATGGCTACACCTTC
TRBV11-3,TRBJ2-7,NA,NA,CASSSEGNTEQYF,TGTGCCAGCAGCTCGGAGGGGAATACGGAGCAGTACTTC
TRBV13,TRBJ2-7,TRBD1,NA,CASSPPPGQGYEQYF,TGTGCCAGCAGTCCACCGCCGGGACAGGGGTACGAGCAGTACTTC
TRBV5-4,TRBJ2-6,TRBD2,NA,CASSGGDSFGGANVLTF,TGTGCCAGCAGCGGGGGGGACTCCTTCGGGGGGGCCAACGTCCTGACTTTC
TRBV5-6,TRBJ2-7,NA,NA,CASSLRGEQYF,TGTGCCAGCAGCTTACGGGGAGAGCAGTACTTC
TRBV9,TRBJ2-5,NA,NA,CASSSGGRTGNQETQYF,TGTGCCAGCAGTTCCGGGGGACGTACAGGGAACCAAGAGACCCAGTACTTC
TRBV27,TRBJ2-2,NA,NA,CASSLSPWTTISNTGELFF,TGTGCCAGCAGTTTATCTCCGTGGACAACGATATCGAACACCGGGGAGCTGTTTTTT
TRBV27,TRBJ1-4,TRBD1,NA,CASSRTGGSEKLFF,TGTGCCAGCAGTCGCACAGGGGGGAGTGAAAAACTGTTTTTT
TRBV7-9,TRBJ2-5,NA,NA,CASSLANQETQYF,TGTGCCAGCAGCTTAGCCAACCAAGAGACCCAGTACTTC
TRBV7-9,TRBJ1-3,NA,NA,CASSLGPGLSSGNTIYF,TGTGCCAGCAGCTTAGGACCAGGGCTTTCCTCTGGAAACACCATATATTTT
TRBV10-2,TRBJ2-1,NA,NA,CASLADRLFF,TGCGCCAGCTTGGCGGACCGGTTATTCTTC
TRBV11-1,TRBJ2-7,NA,NA,CASSLFGTYEQYF,TGTGCCAGCAGCTTATTCGGGACCTACGAGCAGTACTTC
TRBV29-1,TRBJ2-7,TRBD2,few,CSVRLAGDYEQYF,TGCAGCGTCCGACTAGCGGGAGACTACGAGCAGTACTTC
TRBV12-1,TRBJ1-5,NA,once,CASSLNRGQPQHF,TGTGCCAGCAGCTTGAACAGGGGACAGCCCCAGCATTTT
TRBV27,TRBJ2-1,NA,NA,CASSHTGFGSYDEQFF,TGTGCCAGCAGCCATACAGGCTTTGGCTCCTACGATGAGCAGTTCTTC
TRBV5-6,TRBJ2-7,NA,NA,CASSLGRREQYF,TGTGCCAGCAGCTTGGGGAGGAGAGAGCAGTACTTC
TRBV21-1,TRBJ1-1,NA,NA,CASSPMEGNPF,TGTGCCAGCAGTCCAATGGAGGGCAATCCATTT